Below are 17 T cell receptor beta chains sequenced from a single sample in a study of preoperative IRX-2 immunotherapy in early breast cancer. The table came from immunoSEQ multiplex PCR; TCRdb's copy has only in-frame clones and leaves some out. The profile shows around 13,000 clones, just over 90% of them singletons. This sample's treatment: preoperative locoregional IRX-2 cytokine immunotherapy. The specimen was taken from a patient treated with IRX-2 immunotherapy. All receptors derive from a human donor with breast cancer.

The gene calls are TRBV13 and TRBJ1-2; no clear D. V lost 0 bases and J lost 3, with 11 bases in between. Per the germline V gene, CDR1 is PRHDT and CDR2 is FYEKMQ (reference sequence). CDR3 length: 15 residues. The CDR3 protein is CASSLGLAGDYGYTF. Written as DNA, the CDR3 is TGTGCCAGCAGCTTAGGCCTGGCTGGGGACTATGGCTACACCTTC. The full variable domain, completed using reference TRBV13 and TRBJ1-2, is AAGVIQSPRHLIKEKRETATLKCYPIPRHDTVYWYQQGPGQDPQFLISFYEKMQSDKGSIPDRFSAQQFSDYHSELNMSSLELGDSALYFCASSLGLAGDYGYTFGSGTRLTVV.

The chain combines TRBV19 with TRBJ2-1; D might be TRBD2 (8 bases). The germline V gene encodes CDR1 LNHDA and CDR2 SQIVND (reference sequence). Between the trimmed V and J ends, which lost 5 bases and 8 bases, there was a span of 22 bases. The CDR3 has 16 residues. In nucleotides, the CDR3 is TGTGCCAGTAGTTATAGCGGGGCAGGGGGTTACGATGAGCAGTTCTTC. Amino acid sequence: CASSYSGAGGYDEQFF.

This clone occurred a few times. The chain is built from TRBV6-5 and TRBJ1-4, with D maybe TRBD1 (5 bases). Between the trimmed V and J ends, which lost 3 bases and 14 bases, there was a span of 16 bases. The germline V gene has CDR1 MNHEY and CDR2 SVGAGI. This CDR3 contains 13 residues. CDR3 DNA: TGTGCCAGCAGTTATAGCGAGGGGCTTAATCTGTTTTTT. It codes for CASSYSEGLNLFF.

This chain uses TRBV2 with TRBJ1-5; no definite D call. Germline V gene data show CDR1 as SNHLY and CDR2 as FYNNEI. The ends were cut back, 3 bases at V and 3 bases at J, with 9 bases in the middle. This CDR3 region has 14 residues. CDR3 sequence reads: CASSETGNNQPQHF. As DNA, the CDR3 is TGTGCCAGCAGTGAGACGGGGAACAATCAGCCCCAGCATTTT.

This chain joins TRBV10-3 and TRBJ1-1; 7 bases line up with TRBD1. The length of the CDR3 is 16 residues. Germline lookup yields CDR1 ENHRY and CDR2 SYGVKD. V gave up 0 bases and J gave up 2 bases; unmatched junction bases: 6. The CDR3 region has the DNA TGTGCCATCAGTGAGTCCGAGGGGGCTAGCAACACTGAAGCTTTCTTT. It is translated as CAISESEGASNTEAFF.

In this sample, this clone turned up once. The chain employs TRBV5-1 and TRBJ1-1; a possible D gene is TRBD1 (5 bases). The CDR3 consists of 13 residues. With 5 bases removed from V and 4 bases from J, the gap between germline ends came to 12 bases. Germline V gives CDR1 SGHRS, CDR2 YFSETQ. The CDR3 sequence is CASSPGGLTEAFF. The DNA for the CDR3 is TGCGCCAGCAGTCCCGGGGGTCTCACTGAAGCTTTCTTT.

Only one count was recorded for this clone. Written as DNA, the CDR3 is TGTGCCAGCAATCTGTCCTTAAGGGGAACTGAAGCTTTCTTT. Protein: CASNLSLRGTEAFF. This sequence joins TRBV6-6 and TRBJ1-1; the D gene is possibly TRBD1 (5 bases). The CDR3 totals 14 residues. The V gene lost 7 bases and the J gene lost 5 bases, with 17 bases spanning the gap. Germline V gene sequence: CDR1 MNHNY, CDR2 SVGAGI (reference sequence).

Only one count was recorded for this clone. The chain carries TRBV6-6 and TRBJ1-4, with D unresolved. Trimming cost V 6 bases and J 2 bases, with 7 bases left between them. The CDR3 spans 13 residues. CDR1 MNHNY and CDR2 SVGAGI come from the germline V gene (reference sequence). The CDR3 region has the DNA TGTGCCAGCAGCGGAAGGACTAATGAAAAACTGTTTTTT. As protein: CASSGRTNEKLFF.

The V and J genes are TRBV13 and TRBJ2-1; TRBD2 agrees at 13 bases. CDR3 length: 18 amino acids. Germline V gene data show CDR1 as PRHDT and CDR2 as FYEKMQ (reference sequence). Losses at the gene ends were 7 bases for V and 0 bases for J; bases not matched to a gene: 9. CDR3 amino acids: CASNQITSGGASYNEQFF. In nucleotides, the CDR3 is TGTGCCAGCAACCAAATTACTAGCGGGGGGGCCTCCTACAATGAGCAGTTCTTC.

The rearrangement uses TRBV6-5 and TRBJ1-1; D might be TRBD1 (5 bases). The V end was cut by 4 bases, the J end by 4 bases, with 10 bases between. The CDR3 spans 13 residues. The germline CDR1 and CDR2 sequences are MNHEY and SVGAGI. The CDR3 here is CASSSRESTEAFF. CDR3 DNA sequence: TGTGCCAGCAGTTCCAGGGAGAGCACTGAAGCTTTCTTT.

The gene calls are TRBV10-3 and TRBJ2-2, with 7 bases identical to TRBD1. Trimming at V came to 9 bases and at J to 1 base, leaving 5 bases not matched to a gene. Germline V CDR1 and CDR2: ENHRY, SYGVKD. This CDR3 contains 14 residues. The CDR3 region is CAMRTGENTGELFF. The CDR3 nucleotides read TGTGCCATGAGAACAGGGGAGAACACCGGGGAGCTGTTTTTT.

J is TRBJ2-1 and V is TRBV7-9, with 14 bases lining up with TRBD2. The junction had 6 bases not matched to a gene; V was cut back by 3 bases and J by 8 bases. Per the germline V gene, CDR1 is SEHNR and CDR2 is FQNEAQ (reference sequence). The CDR3 has 16 amino acids. The DNA for the CDR3 is TGTGCCAGCAGCTTGAGGGGACTAGCGGGGGCTCATGAGCAGTTCTTC. This codes for CASSLRGLAGAHEQFF.

The chain links TRBV30 to TRBJ2-5, with TRBD1 identical over 7 bases. Germline V lookup: CDR1 GTSNPN, CDR2 SVGIG (reference sequence). V shed 2 bases and J 7 bases; nucleotides not matched to a gene: 16. This CDR3 is built from 16 residues. DNA of the CDR3: TGTGCCTGGAGTCACCCCGGGACAGTAATAAGTGTGACCCAGTACTTC. Protein: CAWSHPGTVISVTQYF.

A note on this clone: The DNA is left out, because the CDR3 cannot be placed on it with certainty; the CDR3 is given as TCRdb lists it. The gene calls are TRBV6-6 and TRBJ2-7; the table's TRBD1 call for D was not verified on the DNA. The CDR3 sequence runs 14 residues, both termini included. Germline loops: CDR1 MNHNY, CDR2 SVGAGI (reference sequence). This CDR3 reads CASILDRGVGEQYF.

V is TRBV5-4 and J is TRBJ2-1, with D perhaps matching TRBD2 (6 bases). Deletions cut 2 bases from V and 7 bases from J, with 13 bases between. The CDR3 totals 14 residues. Germline V gene lookup returns CDR1 SGHNT and CDR2 YYREEE (reference sequence). The CDR3 nucleotides are TGTGCCAGCAGCTTTGCCGACCGGGGGAATGAGCAGTTCTTC. This encodes CASSFADRGNEQFF. The complete variable domain, with remaining parts taken from reference TRBV5-4 and TRBJ2-1, reads ETGVTQSPTHLIKTRGQQVTLRCSSQSGHNTVSWYQQALGQGPQFIFQYYREEENGRGNFPPRFSGLQFPNYSSELNVNALELDDSALYLCASSFADRGNEQFFGPGTRLTVL.

The rearrangement links TRBV6-9 to TRBJ1-1; weak D call: TRBD1 (6 bases). Germline CDR1 and CDR2: MNHGY and SVAAGI. The CDR3 is 15 amino acids. The V gene lost 3 bases and the J gene lost 0 bases, with 11 bases spanning the gap. The CDR3 DNA reads as TGTGCCAGCAGTTACTCGTGGACAGTGAACACTGAAGCTTTCTTT. Translation: CASSYSWTVNTEAFF.

V gene TRBV27 combines with J gene TRBJ1-6; TRBD1 matches 7 bases. Germline CDR1 is MNHEY and CDR2 is SMNVEV (reference sequence). The CDR3 runs to 15 residues. V gave up 4 bases and J gave up 13 bases; unmatched junction bases: 13. CDR3 nucleotides: TGTGCCAGCAGTTCGGGGACAGCGCTCAACAGGCCCCTCCACTTT. Translation gives CASSSGTALNRPLHF.